Listed here are 13 T cell receptor beta chains from one sample, sequenced in a study of T cells expressing NK-cell markers. Using the 5' RACE reads, TCRdb records one entry per CDR3 protein without DNA. The sample has about 450,000 distinct CDR3 sequences. The material sequenced was blood T cells: a sorted CD56 or NKG2C T cell subset, CD4+ or CD8+ T cells, or bulk PBMC T cells (not recorded which). These receptor sequences come from a woman aged 18-70 years in good health.

The chain carries TRBV5-6 and TRBJ1-2; absent DNA, TCRdb's TRBD1 call cannot be checked. The CDR3 sequence is 14 residues long. CDR1 and CDR2 from the germline V gene are SGHDT and YYEEEE. The CDR3 protein is CASSLMTGRYGYTF. The full variable domain, with the rest looked up from reference TRBV5-6 and TRBJ1-2, is DAGVTQSPTHLIKTRGQQVTLRCSPKSGHDTVSWYQQALGQGPQFIFQYYEEEERQRGNFPDRFSGHQFPNYSSELNVNALLLGDSALYLCASSLMTGRYGYTFGSGTRLTVV.

V and J are TRBV6-1 and TRBJ1-2; TCRdb outputs TRBD1, but without DNA this stays unchecked. Germline-derived CDR1 and CDR2 are MNHNS and SASEGT. This CDR3 is 16 amino acids long. CDR3 amino acids: CASSEAHRGVSYGYTF.

V is TRBV12-3 or TRBV12-4 and J is TRBJ2-2. The CDR3 covers 15 residues. The CDR3 is CASSAHGLGAGELFF.

The chain combines TRBV6-2 or TRBV6-3 with TRBJ2-1; TCRdb indicates TRBD1, and absent DNA this call remains unverified. The CDR3 has 15 amino acids. Germline lookup yields CDR1 MNHEY and CDR2 SVGEGT. Here the CDR3 reads CASSGQRMSYNEQFF.

V is TRBV5-1 and J is TRBJ1-5; TCRdb proposes TRBD1, but this gene call is untestable without DNA. The germline V gene encodes CDR1 SGHRS and CDR2 YFSETQ. CDR3 length: 15 amino acids. Here the CDR3 reads CASSLTGQGSQPQHF.

The chain joins TRBV5-1 to TRBJ1-1; the D call of TRBD1 rests on TCRdb alone, since no DNA is present to check it. This CDR3 spans 16 amino acids. Germline V gene lookup returns CDR1 SGHRS and CDR2 YFSETQ. The CDR3 spells CASSPTFGAKYTEAFF.

The chain links TRBV7-3 to TRBJ2-3; the TCRdb call, TRBD2, lacks DNA for checking. The germline CDR1 and CDR2 sequences are SGHTA and FQGTGA. The CDR3 covers 13 residues. The CDR3 loop reads CASSVREADTQYF.

The chain has TRBV9 and TRBJ2-5; TCRdb's D call, TRBD1, is unchecked because there is no DNA. The CDR3 has 14 amino acids. CDR1 is SGDLS, CDR2 YYNGEE, per germline. The CDR3 loop reads CASSTQGAQETQYF.

The chain uses TRBV20-1 and TRBJ2-5. Germline lookup yields CDR1 DFQATT and CDR2 SNEGSKA (reference sequence). This CDR3 is built from 11 residues. CDR3 residues: CSASRKETQYF.

This chain joins TRBV7-2 and TRBJ2-5; TCRdb names TRBD2, which stays unverified in the absence of DNA. This CDR3 comprises 14 residues. The germline V gene encodes CDR1 SGHTA and CDR2 FQGNSA. The CDR3 spells CASSFQRGKETQYF.

This chain connects TRBV7-9 to TRBJ1-3. Germline V gene lookup returns CDR1 SEHNR and CDR2 FQNEAQ (reference sequence). The CDR3 is 16 amino acids. The chain's CDR3 is CASSSWTDSSGNTIYF.

This chain connects TRBV5-4 to TRBJ1-1; TCRdb picks TRBD1, but there is no DNA to check that call. The CDR3 consists of 16 residues. Germline lookup yields CDR1 SGHNT and CDR2 YYREEE (reference sequence). The CDR3 here is CASSAKGGRRSTEAFF.

The gene calls are TRBV12-3 or TRBV12-4 and TRBJ1-5. The CDR3 totals 13 residues. The CDR3: CASRKRVDQPQHF.